The 20 T cell receptor beta chains listed next were all sequenced from one sample in a study of blood T cells in healthy people across ages. For the second PCR, which ran for about 7 to 12 cycles, a sample-barcoded 5' primer and a J-beta primer mix were used. TCRdb fed the 5' RACE reads into MiXCR, producing one record per CDR3 protein. The sample has approximately 490,000 distinct CDR3 sequences, nearly 25% seen once; the top ten hold roughly 10%. These data were likewise used in another study, on T cells of mothers and their children.

Specimen: blood. These receptors all stem from a boy younger than 18 in good health.

This clonotype was seen a handful of times. The DNA for the CDR3 is TGCAGTGCTAGGGGACGGCTTGTGGATTCACCCCTCCACTTT. Its protein product is CSARGRLVDSPLHF. The gene calls are TRBV20-1 and TRBJ1-6; D might be TRBD1 (5 bases). Germline values: CDR1 DFQATT, CDR2 SNEGSKA (reference sequence). V shed 3 bases and J shed 8 bases, with 14 bases lying between them. This CDR3 comprises 14 residues.

The sample holds a few counts of this clonotype. At one end, the junction sequence differs from germline, possibly due to a read error. The gene calls are TRBV3-1 and TRBJ2-3, with D unclear. This CDR3 region has 16 residues. Germline-derived CDR1 and CDR2 are LGHDT and YNNKEL (reference sequence). This chain's CDR3 is CASTQRVATGTDTQYF. For the CDR3, the DNA is TGTGCCAGCACCCAAAGGGTCGCTACAGGCACAGATACGCAGTATTTT.

This chain uses TRBV7-2 with TRBJ2-3, with 9 bases fitting TRBD2. The V and J ends lost 1 base and 4 bases, in that order; junction bases with no gene match: 6. The CDR3 is 16 amino acids. The germline V gene encodes CDR1 SGHTA and CDR2 FQGNSA. This CDR3 reads CASSLDRGGAPDTQYF. CDR3 DNA sequence: TGTGCCAGCAGCTTAGATCGCGGGGGGGCCCCAGATACGCAGTATTTT.

This clonotype was observed a handful of times. This sequence joins TRBV20-1 and TRBJ1-1; TRBD1 matches 11 bases. This CDR3 contains 14 residues. The V segment lost 3 bases and the J segment 8 bases; nucleotides outside the gene matches: 8. CDR1 is DFQATT and CDR2 is SNEGSKA in the germline V gene (reference sequence). The CDR3 DNA reads as TGCAGTGCTAGGAGATTGGGACAGGGGGTCGAAGCTTTCTTT. Its translation: CSARRLGQGVEAFF.

The J gene is TRBJ1-1, the V gene TRBV2; D may be TRBD1 (5 bases). Germline V gives CDR1 SNHLY, CDR2 FYNNEI. The germline V and J ends were trimmed by 4 bases and 5 bases, with 11 bases remaining between them. The CDR3 consists of 13 residues. The CDR3 DNA follows: TGTGCCAGCAGTGGGGACTGGTTGACTGAAGCTTTCTTT. As protein: CASSGDWLTEAFF. Looking up the rest from reference TRBV2 and TRBJ1-1 gives the full variable domain: EPEVTQTPSHQVTQMGQEVILRCVPISNHLYFYWYRQILGQKVEFLVSFYNNEISEKSEIFDDQFSVERPDGSNFTLKIRSTKLEDSAMYFCASSGDWLTEAFFGQGTRLTVV.

The CDR3 reads CSARTEENYGYTF. DNA of the CDR3: TGCAGTGCTCGGACAGAGGAAAACTATGGCTACACCTTC. This chain uses TRBV20-1 with TRBJ1-2; the D gene is possibly TRBD1 (6 bases). V was cut by 5 bases and J by 2 bases, with 12 bases left in between. The CDR3 contains 13 residues. Germline values: CDR1 DFQATT, CDR2 SNEGSKA (reference sequence).

The chain couples TRBV20-1 to TRBJ2-3; 14 bases align to TRBD2. Germline CDR1 DFQATT, CDR2 SNEGSKA (reference sequence). V shed 5 bases and J 4 bases; nucleotides not matched to a gene: 5. The CDR3 totals 15 residues. In nucleotides, the CDR3 is TGCAGTGCTGGGGCGGGACTAGCGGGAGCAGATACGCAGTATTTT. Translating it yields CSAGAGLAGADTQYF.

V is TRBV6-2 or TRBV6-3 and J is TRBJ2-1; 12 bases fit TRBD2. V was clipped by 7 bases and J by 6 bases; unmatched bases: 7. Germline assignment: CDR1 MNHEY and CDR2 SVGEGT. This CDR3 has 15 residues. DNA for the CDR3: TGTGCCAGCACCGCTCTAGCGGGAGGGCTCAATGAGCAGTTCTTC. Its protein is CASTALAGGLNEQFF.

This clonotype has ten or more counts. The V and J genes are TRBV6-1 and TRBJ1-1, with a weak D call TRBD1 (6 bases). The V gene's germline CDR1 is MNHNS and CDR2 SASEGT. V was pared by 8 bases and J by 1 base, with 11 bases between. The CDR3 runs 13 residues. The CDR3 sequence: CASATGENTEAFF. CDR3 sequence (DNA): TGTGCCAGCGCGACAGGCGAGAACACTGAAGCTTTCTTT.

At least ten counts were recorded for this clonotype. The chain joins TRBV4-3 to TRBJ1-1; 8 bases fit TRBD1. Germline lookup yields CDR1 LGHNA and CDR2 YSLEER. There are 14 residues in the CDR3. With V trimmed by 4 bases and J by 5 bases, 6 bases remained unmatched. The CDR3 DNA reads as TGCGCCAGCAGCCTGGACAGGGTGGGGACTGAAGCTTTCTTT. It yields the protein CASSLDRVGTEAFF.

V is TRBV20-1 and J is TRBJ1-6; TRBD1 aligns across 9 bases. The CDR3 is 15 amino acids. Germline-derived CDR1 and CDR2 are DFQATT and SNEGSKA (reference sequence). V lost 0 bases to trimming and J lost 8 bases; unmatched junction nucleotides: 5. The CDR3 coding sequence is TGCAGTGCTAGAGAATACAGGGGGCGAGATTCACCCCTCCACTTT. Amino acid sequence: CSAREYRGRDSPLHF.

In regard to this clonotype: Germline and junction disagree at one end, which may indicate a read error. The V and J genes are TRBV28 and TRBJ2-1; tentative D call: TRBD2 (5 bases). This CDR3 is 17 amino acids long. Germline V gene data show CDR1 as MDHEN and CDR2 as SYDVKM. The CDR3 bases are TGTGCCAGCAGTTTTCATGTTGCGGGTCGTCCCTACAATGAGCAGCTCTTC. It translates to CASSFHVAGRPYNEQLF.

Only a few counts were recorded for this clonotype. The genes are TRBV29-1 and TRBJ2-4; no clear D gene. Germline V gene data show CDR1 as SQVTM and CDR2 as ANQGSEA. Trimming cost V 0 bases and J 3 bases, with 6 bases left between them. The CDR3 length is 13 residues. DNA for the CDR3: TGCAGCGTTGAAGATGGTTTCAAAAACATTCAGTACTTC. This gives the protein CSVEDGFKNIQYF. Full variable domain (outside the CDR3, taken from reference TRBV29-1 and TRBJ2-4): SAVISQKPSRDICQRGTSLTIQCQVDSQVTMMFWYRQQPGQSLTLIATANQGSEATYESGFVIDKFPISRPNLTFSTLTVSNMSPEDSSIYLCSVEDGFKNIQYFGAGTRLSVL.

This sequence joins TRBV4-3 and TRBJ2-5, with D possibly matching TRBD2 (5 bases). The germline V gene has CDR1 LGHNA and CDR2 YSLEER. CDR3 length equals 14 residues. V was trimmed by 4 bases and J by 3 bases, leaving 12 bases between them. The CDR3 loop reads CASSRASGKETQYF. In DNA, the CDR3 is TGCGCCAGCAGCCGAGCTTCCGGGAAAGAGACCCAGTACTTC.

The chain is built from TRBV15 and TRBJ1-2; possibly TRBD1 for D (6 bases). The CDR3 loop spans 14 amino acids. Germline CDR1 is LNHNV and CDR2 is YYDKDF (reference sequence). Trimming shortened V by 5 bases and J by 3 bases, and 13 bases separated the two germline ends. The CDR3 nucleotides are TGTGCCACCAGCGGGGAACAGGGCCACTATGGCTACACCTTC. The encoded protein is CATSGEQGHYGYTF.

This clonotype was recorded a few times. This chain links TRBV7-9 with TRBJ2-7, with 8 bases matching TRBD1. The CDR3 spans 14 residues. V gave up 9 bases and J gave up 4 bases; unmatched junction bases: 11. CDR1 and CDR2 (germline): SEHNR, FQNEAQ (reference sequence). The CDR3 loop is CARDTGGPAYEQYF. CDR3 nucleotide sequence: TGTGCCAGGGACACAGGGGGGCCCGCTTACGAGCAGTACTTC.

In its sample, this clonotype was seen a few times. The genes are TRBV10-3 and TRBJ1-6; 9 nucleotides match TRBD1. Unmatched junction bases numbered 5, after V lost 6 bases and J lost 5 bases. The CDR3 is made up of 15 amino acids. Per the germline V gene, CDR1 is ENHRY and CDR2 is SYGVKD. CDR3 DNA: TGTGCCATCAGCCAACAGGGGGCGAATAATTCACCCCTCCACTTT. Protein: CAISQQGANNSPLHF.

This clonotype was counted a few times. V gene TRBV27 combines with J gene TRBJ2-1, with D tentatively TRBD2 (6 bases). Germline assignment: CDR1 MNHEY and CDR2 SMNVEV (reference sequence). The germline V and J ends were trimmed by 5 bases and 0 bases, with 14 bases remaining between them. CDR3 length equals 16 residues. CDR3 residues: CASSGIAESSYNEQFF. CDR3 coding DNA: TGTGCCAGCAGTGGAATAGCGGAGAGCTCCTACAATGAGCAGTTCTTC.

The gene calls are TRBV19 and TRBJ1-2; D uncertain. With 5 bases removed from V and 5 bases from J, the gap between germline ends came to 12 bases. CDR3 length: 13 amino acids. Per germline, CDR1 LNHDA and CDR2 SQIVND (reference sequence). The CDR3 DNA reads as TGTGCCAGTAGTCCAACACGGACGTATGGCTACACCTTC. Its translation: CASSPTRTYGYTF.

This chain connects TRBV12-3 or TRBV12-4 to TRBJ1-1; no clear D gene. Trimming removed 1 base at V and 2 bases at J, with 8 bases between. This CDR3 is built from 14 residues. CDR3 bases: TGTGCCAGCAGTTTAGGGATACCCAACACTGAAGCTTTCTTT. This gives the protein CASSLGIPNTEAFF.